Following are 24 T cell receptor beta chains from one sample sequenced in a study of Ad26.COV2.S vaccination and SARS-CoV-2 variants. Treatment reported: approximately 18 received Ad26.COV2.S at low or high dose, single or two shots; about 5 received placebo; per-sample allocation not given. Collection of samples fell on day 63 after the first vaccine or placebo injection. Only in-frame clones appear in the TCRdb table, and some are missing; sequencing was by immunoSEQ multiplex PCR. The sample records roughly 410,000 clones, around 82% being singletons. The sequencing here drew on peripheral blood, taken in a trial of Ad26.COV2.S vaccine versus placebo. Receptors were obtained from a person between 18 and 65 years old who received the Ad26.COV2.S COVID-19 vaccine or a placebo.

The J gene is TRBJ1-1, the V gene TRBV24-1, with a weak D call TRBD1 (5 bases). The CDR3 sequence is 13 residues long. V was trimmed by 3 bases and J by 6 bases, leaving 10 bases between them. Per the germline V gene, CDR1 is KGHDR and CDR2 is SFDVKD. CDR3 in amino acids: CATSDLRGAEAFF. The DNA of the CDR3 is TGTGCCACCAGTGATCTACGGGGGGCTGAAGCTTTCTTT.

CDR3 protein: CATQAPLNEKLFF. The CDR3 DNA is TGTGCCACCCAGGCTCCCCTTAATGAAAAACTGTTTTTT. The rearrangement joins TRBV28 to TRBJ1-4; D not resolved. CDR3 length: 13 amino acids. Germline V lookup: CDR1 MDHEN, CDR2 SYDVKM. V was pared by 10 bases and J by 4 bases, with 13 bases between.

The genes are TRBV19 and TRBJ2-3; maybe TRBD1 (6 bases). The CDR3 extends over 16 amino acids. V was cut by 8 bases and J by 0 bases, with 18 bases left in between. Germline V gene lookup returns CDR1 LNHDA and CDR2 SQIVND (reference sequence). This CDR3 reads CASGLVTGSSTDTQYF. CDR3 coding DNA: TGTGCCAGTGGGCTGGTAACAGGGTCTAGCACAGATACGCAGTATTTT. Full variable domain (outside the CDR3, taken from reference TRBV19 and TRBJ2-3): DGGITQSPKYLFRKEGQNVTLSCEQNLNHDAMYWYRQDPGQGLRLIYYSQIVNDFQKGDIAEGYSVSREKKESFPLTVTSAQKNPTAFYLCASGLVTGSSTDTQYFGPGTRLTVL.

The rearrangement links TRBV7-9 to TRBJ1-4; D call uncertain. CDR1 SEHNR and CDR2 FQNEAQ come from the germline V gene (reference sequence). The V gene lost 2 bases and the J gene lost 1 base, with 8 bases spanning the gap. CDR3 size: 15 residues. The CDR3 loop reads CASSLRGQTNEKLFF. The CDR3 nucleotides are TGTGCCAGCAGCTTAAGAGGGCAAACTAATGAAAAACTGTTTTTT.

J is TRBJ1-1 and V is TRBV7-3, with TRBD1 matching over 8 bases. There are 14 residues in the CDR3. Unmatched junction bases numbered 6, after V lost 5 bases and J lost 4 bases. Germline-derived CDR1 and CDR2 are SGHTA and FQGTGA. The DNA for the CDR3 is TGTGCCAGCAGCGAAAACACAGGGGGCACTGAAGCTTTCTTT. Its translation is CASSENTGGTEAFF. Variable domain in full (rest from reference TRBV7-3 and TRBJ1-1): GAGVSQTPSNKVTEKGKYVELRCDPISGHTALYWYRQSLGQGPEFLIYFQGTGAADDSGLPNDRFFAVRPEGSVSTLKIQRTERGDSAVYLCASSENTGGTEAFFGQGTRLTVV.

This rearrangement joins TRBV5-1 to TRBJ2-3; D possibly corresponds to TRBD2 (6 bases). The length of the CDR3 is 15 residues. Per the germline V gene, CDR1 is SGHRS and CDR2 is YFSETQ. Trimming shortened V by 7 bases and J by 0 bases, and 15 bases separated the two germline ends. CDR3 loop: CASELSGGSTDTQYF. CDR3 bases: TGCGCCAGCGAACTTAGCGGAGGTAGCACAGATACGCAGTATTTT. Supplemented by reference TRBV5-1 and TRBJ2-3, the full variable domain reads KAGVTQTPRYLIKTRGQQVTLSCSPISGHRSVSWYQQTPGQGLQFLFEYFSETQRNKGNFPGRFSGRQFSNSRSEMNVSTLELGDSALYLCASELSGGSTDTQYFGPGTRLTVL.

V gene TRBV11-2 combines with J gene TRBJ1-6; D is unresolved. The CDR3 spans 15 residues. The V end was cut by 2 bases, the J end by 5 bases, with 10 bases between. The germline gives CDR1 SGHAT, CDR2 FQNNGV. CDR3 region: CASSLNGRDNSPLHF. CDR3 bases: TGTGCCAGCAGCTTAAATGGCAGAGATAATTCACCCCTCCACTTT. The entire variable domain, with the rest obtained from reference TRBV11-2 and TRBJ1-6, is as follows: EAGVAQSPRYKIIEKRQSVAFWCNPISGHATLYWYQQILGQGPKLLIQFQNNGVVDDSQLPKDRFSAERLKGVDSTLKIQPAKLEDSAVYLCASSLNGRDNSPLHFGNGTRLTVT.

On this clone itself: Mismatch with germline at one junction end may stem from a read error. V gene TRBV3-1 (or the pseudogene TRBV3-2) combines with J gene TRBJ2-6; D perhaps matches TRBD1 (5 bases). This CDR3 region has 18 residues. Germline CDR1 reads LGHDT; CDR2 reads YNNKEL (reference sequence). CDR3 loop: CASSQVRGFSLGASVLTF. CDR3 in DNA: TGTGCCAGCAGCCAAGTGAGAGGCTTCTCCCTTGGGGCCAGCGTCCTGACTTTC.

CDR3 loop: CASSLRSPPMQYF. DNA for the CDR3: TGTGCCAGCAGCTTACGGTCCCCTCCAATGCAGTATTTT. The rearrangement uses TRBV7-9 and TRBJ2-3; D is undetermined. This CDR3 is 13 amino acids long. In germline, CDR1 is SEHNR, CDR2 FQNEAQ (reference sequence). V was clipped by 2 bases and J by 11 bases, with 14 bases between them.

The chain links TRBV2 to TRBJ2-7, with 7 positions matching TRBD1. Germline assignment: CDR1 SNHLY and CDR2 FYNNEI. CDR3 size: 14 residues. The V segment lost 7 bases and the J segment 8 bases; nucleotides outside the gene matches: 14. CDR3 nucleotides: TGTGCCAGCATCTTAGGACAGGTCCTGGTGAAGCAGTACTTC. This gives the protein CASILGQVLVKQYF.

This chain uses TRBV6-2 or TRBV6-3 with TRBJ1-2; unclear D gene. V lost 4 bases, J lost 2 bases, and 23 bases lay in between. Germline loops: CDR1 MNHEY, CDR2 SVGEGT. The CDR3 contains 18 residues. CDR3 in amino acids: CASSSNSAGKNLNYGYTF. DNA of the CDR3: TGTGCCAGCAGTTCCAACTCAGCGGGGAAGAACCTAAACTATGGCTACACCTTC.

CDR3 coding DNA: TGTGCCAGCAGCCCCAAGACAGAGACAAACATTCAGTACTTC. Its translation is CASSPKTETNIQYF. This chain uses TRBV9 with TRBJ2-4; weak D call: TRBD1 (5 bases). The CDR3 loop spans 14 amino acids. The V gene lost 4 bases and the J gene lost 6 bases, with 14 bases spanning the gap. Germline V CDR1 and CDR2: SGDLS, YYNGEE.

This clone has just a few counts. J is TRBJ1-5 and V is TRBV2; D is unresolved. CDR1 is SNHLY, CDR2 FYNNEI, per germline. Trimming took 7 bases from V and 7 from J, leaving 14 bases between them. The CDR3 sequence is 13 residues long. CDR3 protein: CASKGQVAQPQHF. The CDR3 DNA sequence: TGTGCCAGCAAGGGTCAGGTGGCGCAGCCCCAGCATTTT. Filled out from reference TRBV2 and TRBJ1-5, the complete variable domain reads EPEVTQTPSHQVTQMGQEVILRCVPISNHLYFYWYRQILGQKVEFLVSFYNNEISEKSEIFDDQFSVERPDGSNFTLKIRSTKLEDSAMYFCASKGQVAQPQHFGDGTRLSIL.

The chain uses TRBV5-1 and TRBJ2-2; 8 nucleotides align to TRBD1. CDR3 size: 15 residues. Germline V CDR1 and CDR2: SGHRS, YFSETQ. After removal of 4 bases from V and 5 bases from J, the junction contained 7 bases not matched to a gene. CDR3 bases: TGCGCCAGCAGCCCCCGACAGGGGAGGACCGGGGAGCTGTTTTTT. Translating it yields CASSPRQGRTGELFF.

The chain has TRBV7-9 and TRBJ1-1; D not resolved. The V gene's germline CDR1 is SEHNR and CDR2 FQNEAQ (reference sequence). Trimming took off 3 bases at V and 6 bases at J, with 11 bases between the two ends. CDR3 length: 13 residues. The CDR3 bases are TGTGCCAGCAGCTTCCCACAGCTAGCTGAAGCTTTCTTT. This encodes CASSFPQLAEAFF. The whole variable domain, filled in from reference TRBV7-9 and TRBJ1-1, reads DTGVSQNPRHKITKRGQNVTFRCDPISEHNRLYWYRQTLGQGPEFLTYFQNEAQLEKSRLLSDRFSAERPKGSFSTLEIQRTEQGDSAMYLCASSFPQLAEAFFGQGTRLTVV.

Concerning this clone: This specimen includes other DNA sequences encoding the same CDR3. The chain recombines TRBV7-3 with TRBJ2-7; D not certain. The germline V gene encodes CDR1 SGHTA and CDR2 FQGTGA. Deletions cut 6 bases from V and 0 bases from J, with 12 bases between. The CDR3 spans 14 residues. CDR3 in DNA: TGTGCCAGCAGTCTAACGACGGGCTCCTACGAGCAGTACTTC. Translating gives CASSLTTGSYEQYF.

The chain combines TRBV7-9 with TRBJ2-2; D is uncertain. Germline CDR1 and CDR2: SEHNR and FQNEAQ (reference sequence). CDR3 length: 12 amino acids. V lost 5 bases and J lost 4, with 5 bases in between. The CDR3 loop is CASSPLTGELFF. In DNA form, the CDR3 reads TGTGCCAGCAGCCCCCTCACCGGGGAGCTGTTTTTT. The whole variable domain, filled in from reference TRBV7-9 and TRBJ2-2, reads DTGVSQNPRHKITKRGQNVTFRCDPISEHNRLYWYRQTLGQGPEFLTYFQNEAQLEKSRLLSDRFSAERPKGSFSTLEIQRTEQGDSAMYLCASSPLTGELFFGEGSRLTVL.

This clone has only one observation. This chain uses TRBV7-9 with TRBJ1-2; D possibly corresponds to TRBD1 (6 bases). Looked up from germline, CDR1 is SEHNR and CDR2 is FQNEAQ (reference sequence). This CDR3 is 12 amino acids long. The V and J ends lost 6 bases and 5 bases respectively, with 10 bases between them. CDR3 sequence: CASRGRGYGYTF. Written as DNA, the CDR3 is TGTGCCAGCAGAGGCAGGGGATATGGCTACACCTTC.

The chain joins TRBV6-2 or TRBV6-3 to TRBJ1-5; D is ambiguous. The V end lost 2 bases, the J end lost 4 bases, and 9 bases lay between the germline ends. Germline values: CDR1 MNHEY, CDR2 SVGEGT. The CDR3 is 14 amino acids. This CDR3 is CASSYVGFNQPQHF. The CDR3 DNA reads TGTGCCAGCAGTTACGTCGGCTTTAATCAGCCCCAGCATTTT.

CDR3 bases: TGCAGCGTTGCCCAGAACGGCGTCTCCTACGAGCAGTACTTC. This gives the protein CSVAQNGVSYEQYF. The V call is TRBV29-1, the J call TRBJ2-7; D is ambiguous. CDR1 SQVTM and CDR2 ANQGSEA come from the germline V gene. The CDR3 covers 14 residues. V was clipped by 4 bases and J by 0 bases, with 13 bases between them.

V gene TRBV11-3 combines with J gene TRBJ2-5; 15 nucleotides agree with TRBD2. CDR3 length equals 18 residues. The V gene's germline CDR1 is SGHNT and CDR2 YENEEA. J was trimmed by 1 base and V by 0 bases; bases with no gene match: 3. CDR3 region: CASSLEGLAGGSQETQYF. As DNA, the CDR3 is TGTGCCAGCAGCTTAGAGGGACTAGCGGGAGGTTCCCAAGAGACCCAGTACTTC.

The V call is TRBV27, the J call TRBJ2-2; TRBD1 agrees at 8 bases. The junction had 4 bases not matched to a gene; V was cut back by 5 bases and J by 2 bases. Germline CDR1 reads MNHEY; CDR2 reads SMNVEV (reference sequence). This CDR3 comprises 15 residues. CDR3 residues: CASSGRGRNTGELFF. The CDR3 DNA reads TGTGCCAGCAGTGGCAGGGGGCGCAACACCGGGGAGCTGTTTTTT.

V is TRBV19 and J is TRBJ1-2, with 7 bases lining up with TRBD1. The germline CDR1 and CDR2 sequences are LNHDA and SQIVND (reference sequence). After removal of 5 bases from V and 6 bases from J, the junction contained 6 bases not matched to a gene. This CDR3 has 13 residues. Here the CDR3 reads CASSSQGRDGYTF. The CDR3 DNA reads TGTGCCAGTAGTTCACAGGGGAGGGATGGCTACACCTTC.

CDR3 sequence reads: CASSQEGVLRANVLTF. DNA for the CDR3: TGTGCCAGCAGCCAAGAAGGGGTCTTGCGGGCCAACGTCCTGACTTTC. The chain uses TRBV4-2 and TRBJ2-6; D is perhaps TRBD1 (5 bases). V lost 0 bases and J 5 bases, leaving 11 bases between the germline ends. Germline values: CDR1 LGHNA, CDR2 YNFKEQ. The CDR3 has 16 residues.